Listed here are 17 T cell receptor beta chains from one sample, sequenced in a study of T cell responses to AZD1222 COVID-19 vaccine. Some clones are missing from TCRdb's copy, which holds only in-frame ones; the method was immunoSEQ multiplex PCR. Of around 86,000 clones in the sample, around 90% were seen once. Specimen: peripheral blood, collected on day 0 of AZD1222 vaccination. All receptors derive from an adult in good health.

The J gene is TRBJ1-6, the V gene TRBV7-8; no firm D call. The germline CDR1 and CDR2 sequences are SGHVS and FQNEAQ. The V and J ends lost 2 bases and 14 bases respectively, with 10 bases between them. CDR3 length equals 12 residues. Written as DNA, the CDR3 is TGTGCCAGCAGCTTACGGTCTGGGACCCTCCACTTT. Translation: CASSLRSGTLHF. Full variable domain (rest looked up from reference TRBV7-8 and TRBJ1-6): GAGVSQSPRYKVAKRGQDVALRCDPISGHVSLFWYQQALGQGPEFLTYFQNEAQLDKSGLPSDRFFAERPEGSVSTLKIQRTQQEDSAVYLCASSLRSGTLHFGNGTRLTVT.

The chain links TRBV2 to TRBJ2-5; TRBD2 aligns across 11 bases. CDR3 length: 14 residues. After removal of 3 bases from V and 5 bases from J, the junction contained 2 bases not matched to a gene. Germline V lookup: CDR1 SNHLY, CDR2 FYNNEI. Here the CDR3 reads CASSDPSGGETQYF. The CDR3 nucleotides read TGTGCCAGCAGTGATCCTAGCGGGGGGGAGACCCAGTACTTC.

In the case of this clone: The junction and the germline gene differ at one end; a read error may be behind it. V gene TRBV7-2 combines with J gene TRBJ1-4, with 7 bases identical to TRBD1. This CDR3 is built from 15 residues. Germline loops: CDR1 SGHTA, CDR2 FQGNSA. The CDR3 bases are TGTGCCAGCAGCCCCCGGACAGGCGCCCGCGAAAGACTGTTTTTT. Protein sequence: CASSPRTGARERLFF.

The chain recombines TRBV4-3 with TRBJ1-1; 12 bases fit TRBD1. CDR1 and CDR2 from the germline V gene are LGHNA and YSLEER. CDR3 length: 19 amino acids. Losses at the gene ends were 2 bases for V and 0 bases for J; bases not matched to a gene: 10. Written as DNA, the CDR3 is TGCGCCAGCAGCCAAAGATTAGGCGGGACAGGGGGCATGAACACTGAAGCTTTCTTT. Its translation: CASSQRLGGTGGMNTEAFF.

This rearrangement joins TRBV18 to TRBJ1-2; 7 bases match TRBD1. Trimming took 3 bases from V and 8 from J; bases not matched to a gene: 6. The CDR3 sequence is 13 residues long. Germline values: CDR1 KGHSH, CDR2 LQKENI. CDR3 sequence: CASSPLRGEGYTF. CDR3 nucleotide sequence: TGTGCCAGCTCACCTCTCAGGGGGGAAGGCTACACCTTC.

V usage is TRBV2 and J usage is TRBJ1-1; D remains unclear. There are 11 residues in the CDR3. Germline lookup yields CDR1 SNHLY and CDR2 FYNNEI. The ends were cut back, 5 bases at V and 7 bases at J, with 8 bases in the middle. CDR3 protein: CASSQTDEAFF. The CDR3 DNA is TGTGCCAGCAGTCAGACTGATGAAGCTTTCTTT.

The chain employs TRBV5-6 and TRBJ2-7; TRBD1 might be the D (5 bases). This CDR3 spans 15 amino acids. V was pared by 0 bases and J by 3 bases, with 13 bases between. The germline V gene encodes CDR1 SGHDT and CDR2 YYEEEE. Here the CDR3 DNA reads TGTGCCAGCAGCTTGGGGCAGGGTGGACGCTACGAGCAGTACTTC. It translates to CASSLGQGGRYEQYF.

The V gene is TRBV6-5, the J gene TRBJ1-3; 9 bases are shared with TRBD1. CDR3 size: 13 residues. Germline V gene lookup returns CDR1 MNHEY and CDR2 SVGAGI. Losses at the gene ends were 6 bases for V and 10 bases for J; bases not matched to a gene: 7. As DNA, the CDR3 is TGTGCCAGCAGGGGGACAGGGTTAAGGACCATATATTTT. This gives the protein CASRGTGLRTIYF.

This sequence joins TRBV9 and TRBJ2-1; the D gene could be TRBD1 or TRBD2 (5 bases each). This CDR3 comprises 16 residues. CDR1 SGDLS and CDR2 YYNGEE come from the germline V gene. Trimming stripped 4 bases from V and 2 bases from J, with 16 bases between. The chain's CDR3 is CASSPLQGETYNEQFF. The CDR3 DNA is TGTGCCAGCAGCCCCCTACAAGGGGAGACCTACAATGAGCAGTTCTTC.

J is TRBJ2-2 and V is TRBV12-5; D remains ambiguous. CDR1 and CDR2 (germline): LGHNT, FRNRAP. This CDR3 spans 15 amino acids. Trimming took 5 bases from V and 4 from J, leaving 14 bases between them. Here the CDR3 reads CASGPLLGATGELFF. CDR3 in DNA: TGTGCTAGTGGTCCGCTTCTAGGAGCCACCGGGGAGCTGTTTTTT.

The chain carries TRBV4-3 and TRBJ1-1; D gene unclear. There are 14 residues in the CDR3. V was shortened by 5 bases and J by 1 base, with 11 bases between the two germline ends. Germline V gives CDR1 LGHNA, CDR2 YSLEER. Written as DNA, the CDR3 is TGCGCCAGCAGCACACGCCCCCGGAACACTGAAGCTTTCTTT. This gives the protein CASSTRPRNTEAFF.

The J gene is TRBJ2-1, the V gene TRBV6-5; D not certain. The length of the CDR3 is 14 residues. Germline CDR1 MNHEY, CDR2 SVGAGI. V was cut by 5 bases and J by 0 bases, with 8 bases left in between. This chain's CDR3 is CASSKSSSYNEQFF. The CDR3, as DNA: TGTGCCAGCAGTAAGTCGAGCTCCTACAATGAGCAGTTCTTC.

This clone was counted once. The genes are TRBV14 and TRBJ1-4; no clear D. Per germline, CDR1 SGHDN and CDR2 FVKESK. V lost 3 bases and J 8 bases, leaving 10 bases between the germline ends. This CDR3 has 13 amino acids. The CDR3 loop reads CASSQLLSEKLFF. For the CDR3, the DNA is TGTGCCAGCAGCCAGCTCCTTTCGGAAAAACTGTTTTTT.

This clone has more than one count but fewer than ten. The rearrangement links TRBV27 to TRBJ2-7; D is unresolved. The CDR3 spans 14 residues. CDR1 and CDR2 (germline): MNHEY, SMNVEV (reference sequence). Trimming pared 5 bases from V and 0 bases from J, leaving 11 bases between. The CDR3 DNA follows: TGTGCCAGCAGTATTAAATCGGGCTCCTACGAGCAGTACTTC. It is translated as CASSIKSGSYEQYF.

The chain uses TRBV6-5 and TRBJ2-5; D is unresolved. V lost 0 bases and J 5 bases, leaving 16 bases between the germline ends. CDR1 and CDR2 from the germline V gene are MNHEY and SVGAGI. This CDR3 is built from 16 residues. CDR3 region: CASSYSTTFFRETQYF. CDR3 nucleotide sequence: TGTGCCAGCAGTTACTCGACGACTTTCTTCCGGGAGACCCAGTACTTC.

The J gene is TRBJ2-1, the V gene TRBV24-1; TRBD1 agrees at 10 bases. The V segment lost 4 bases and the J segment 2 bases; nucleotides outside the gene matches: 7. The CDR3 spans 17 residues. Germline V gene sequence: CDR1 KGHDR, CDR2 SFDVKD. Here the CDR3 DNA reads TGTGCCACCAGTGACCCGGGACAGGGGATCCCCTACAATGAGCAGTTCTTC. It encodes CATSDPGQGIPYNEQFF.

The V call is TRBV15, the J call TRBJ2-1; 8 nucleotides match TRBD2. In germline, CDR1 is LNHNV, CDR2 YYDKDF (reference sequence). V trimming: 5 bases; J trimming: 9 bases; junction bases outside the gene matches: 9. CDR3 length: 14 amino acids. In DNA, the CDR3 is TGTGCCACCAGCGTAACCGGGGGGGTCGGTGAGCAGTTCTTC. This sequence encodes CATSVTGGVGEQFF. The whole variable domain, remainder taken from reference TRBV15 and TRBJ2-1, is DAMVIQNPRYQVTQFGKPVTLSCSQTLNHNVMYWYQQKSSQAPKLLFHYYDKDFNNEADTPDNFQSRRPNTSFCFLDIRSPGLGDTAMYLCATSVTGGVGEQFFGPGTRLTVL.